The 28 T cell receptor beta chains reported below all come from one sample, sequenced in a study of blood T cells in healthy people across ages. Through a sample-barcoded 5' primer and a J-beta primer mix, a second PCR was run for about 7 to 12 cycles. MiXCR, applied by TCRdb to the 5' RACE reads, yields one record per CDR3 protein. The table includes some 920,000 distinct CDR3 sequences, about 51% detected once. Source material: blood. The source of these receptors is a woman aged 55-75 years in good health.

This clonotype was detected a few times. The rearrangement uses TRBV29-1 and TRBJ2-1; no firm D call. The CDR3 runs to 12 residues. V was clipped by 3 bases and J by 1 base, with 4 bases between them. In germline, CDR1 is SQVTM, CDR2 ANQGSEA. In DNA, the CDR3 is TGCAGCGTTGAGCGGTCCTACAATGAGCAGTTCTTC. Translation: CSVERSYNEQFF.

This clonotype was detected only a few times. Being one base from a much bigger clone, this may be a read error. The V gene is TRBV12-3 or TRBV12-4, the J gene TRBJ2-5; 10 positions match TRBD1. J lost 4 bases, V lost 7 bases, and 3 bases had no gene match. This CDR3 contains 13 residues. The CDR3 nucleotides read TGTGCCAGCAACCGGGACAGGGGAGAGACCCAGTACTTC. This translates into CASNRDRGETQYF.

The chain combines TRBV12-3 or TRBV12-4 with TRBJ2-7; perhaps TRBD1 as D (7 bases). CDR3 length: 15 amino acids. V was shortened by 3 bases and J by 5 bases, with 17 bases between the two germline ends. The CDR3 DNA is TGTGCCAGCAGTTTCGGAGGGGGCGCCCTGGACGAGCAGTACTTC. Amino acids: CASSFGGGALDEQYF.

The chain employs TRBV27 and TRBJ2-5; 8 bases align to TRBD1. Per germline, CDR1 MNHEY and CDR2 SMNVEV (reference sequence). The length of the CDR3 is 15 residues. The ends lost 5 bases at V and 4 bases at J; junction bases unmatched: 9. The CDR3 here is CASSVHGQGPETQYF. CDR3 DNA: TGTGCCAGCAGTGTCCACGGACAGGGTCCAGAGACCCAGTACTTC.

This clonotype occurred a few times. The chain combines TRBV20-1 with TRBJ2-1, with D perhaps matching TRBD2 (6 bases). CDR3 length: 14 amino acids. Trimming left V 6 bases short and J 1 base short, with 13 bases between. Germline V gene lookup returns CDR1 DFQATT and CDR2 SNEGSKA (reference sequence). CDR3 DNA sequence: TGCAGTGCCAGGGCGGGGCCTTCCTACAATGAGCAGTTCTTC. Its protein is CSARAGPSYNEQFF.

This clonotype has more than one count but fewer than ten. J is TRBJ2-1 and V is TRBV20-1; TRBD2 aligns across 7 bases. The V segment lost 6 bases and the J segment 6 bases; nucleotides outside the gene matches: 8. The CDR3 is 13 amino acids. In germline, CDR1 is DFQATT, CDR2 SNEGSKA (reference sequence). The chain's CDR3 is CSAKGLVGNEQFF. For the CDR3, the DNA is TGCAGTGCCAAAGGACTAGTCGGCAATGAGCAGTTCTTC.

The table lists this clonotype with a few counts. This chain links TRBV6-5 with TRBJ2-5; 10 bases are shared with TRBD2. With 2 bases clipped from V and 5 bases from J, the junction kept 5 bases outside the gene matches. The CDR3 runs to 15 residues. Looked up from germline, CDR1 is MNHEY and CDR2 is SVGAGI. The CDR3 bases are TGTGCCAGCAGTTACAGGTCTAGCGGGGGTGAGACCCAGTACTTC. Its translation: CASSYRSSGGETQYF.

The rearrangement uses TRBV6-7 and TRBJ2-3, with no clear D. TRBV6-7 is labeled an ORF, and its function is uncertain. V lost 11 bases and J 1 base, leaving 13 bases between the germline ends. This CDR3 contains 13 residues. CDR3 DNA sequence: TGTGCCGGATCGCGGCTGGGCACAGATACGCAGTATTTT. Residues: CAGSRLGTDTQYF.

CDR3 region: CASSLLGSVSYGYTF. The CDR3 DNA reads as TGTGCCAGCAGCTTATTAGGGAGCGTAAGCTATGGCTACACCTTC. The chain is built from TRBV7-9 and TRBJ1-2; D not resolved. The CDR3 runs 15 residues. CDR1 is SEHNR and CDR2 is FQNEAQ in the germline V gene (reference sequence). Deletions cut 2 bases from V and 4 bases from J, with 14 bases between.

The chain uses TRBV12-3 or TRBV12-4 and TRBJ2-3; D is ambiguous. Trimming stripped 6 bases from V and 2 bases from J, with 12 bases between. This CDR3 has 14 residues. The CDR3 sequence: CASSYNQDTDTQYF. The CDR3, as DNA: TGTGCCAGCAGCTACAACCAGGACACAGATACGCAGTATTTT.

J is TRBJ2-7 and V is TRBV20-1; D not certain. The V end was cut by 5 bases, the J end by 6 bases, with 8 bases between. Germline-derived CDR1 and CDR2 are DFQATT and SNEGSKA (reference sequence). The CDR3 loop spans 10 amino acids. DNA of the CDR3: TGCAGTGCTTCCATCCTCGAGCAGTACTTC. Residues: CSASILEQYF.

The CDR3 coding sequence is TGTGCCACCAGTCCCAGTACTAGCGGCTCCTACGAGCAGTACTTC. It is translated as CATSPSTSGSYEQYF. This chain connects TRBV24-1 to TRBJ2-7; 8 bases agree with TRBD2. V dropped 6 bases and J dropped 0; count of bases not matched to a gene: 6. This CDR3 contains 15 residues. From germline, CDR1 is KGHDR and CDR2 SFDVKD.

The V call is TRBV10-3, the J call TRBJ2-3, with unresolved D. The CDR3 is 12 amino acids. The germline gives CDR1 ENHRY, CDR2 SYGVKD. V gave up 2 bases and J gave up 6 bases, with 6 bases separating them. This CDR3 is CAISEPGDTQYF. CDR3 bases: TGTGCCATCAGTGAGCCCGGGGATACGCAGTATTTT.

The chain joins TRBV29-1 to TRBJ2-1, with 8 positions matching TRBD2. Germline CDR1 and CDR2: SQVTM and ANQGSEA. The CDR3 is 16 residues long. The junction had 6 bases not matched to a gene; V was cut back by 2 bases and J by 0 bases. CDR3 sequence: CSVESGSGSSYNEQFF. The DNA of the CDR3 is TGCAGCGTTGAATCCGGAAGCGGGAGCTCCTACAATGAGCAGTTCTTC.

This chain uses TRBV28 with TRBJ2-1; D is ambiguous. The length of the CDR3 is 11 residues. The V gene lost 2 bases and the J gene lost 8 bases, with 4 bases spanning the gap. Germline CDR1 and CDR2: MDHEN and SYDVKM. CDR3 amino acids: CASSLVYEQFF. CDR3 coding DNA: TGTGCCAGCAGTTTAGTTTATGAGCAGTTCTTC.

The chain carries TRBV28 and TRBJ2-7; D is unclear. V was shortened by 5 bases and J by 4 bases, with 15 bases between the two germline ends. CDR3 length: 14 residues. CDR1 and CDR2 (germline): MDHEN, SYDVKM. Written as DNA, the CDR3 is TGTGCCAGCAGTCAAACGGATAAGGGATACGAGCAGTACTTC. Encoded protein: CASSQTDKGYEQYF.

The gene calls are TRBV5-1 and TRBJ2-4, with 10 positions matching TRBD1. With the DNA end fitting TRBJ2-7 better, the J assignment may be wrong. The CDR3 is made up of 14 amino acids. CDR1 and CDR2 from the germline V gene are SGHRS and YFSETQ. The DNA of the CDR3 is TGCGCCAGCCTGACCGGGACAGGGGAAGGCGAGCAGTACTTC. It codes for CASLTGTGEGEQYF.

The V call is TRBV20-1, the J call TRBJ2-5, with 7 nucleotides matching TRBD1. Germline V gene lookup returns CDR1 DFQATT and CDR2 SNEGSKA (reference sequence). The CDR3 contains 13 residues. V gave up 4 bases and J gave up 5 bases; unmatched junction bases: 7. The CDR3 reads CSAIRTGSETQYF. The CDR3 coding sequence is TGCAGTGCTATCCGGACAGGTTCCGAGACCCAGTACTTC.

The rearrangement uses TRBV5-1 and TRBJ2-5; 11 nucleotides align to TRBD2. TRBJ2-7 explains the end of the DNA better; the J call may be wrong. Germline V CDR1 and CDR2: SGHRS, YFSETQ. This CDR3 spans 15 amino acids. In nucleotides, the CDR3 is TGCGCCAGCAGCTTGGACGTAGCGGGAGGGAGCGAGCAGTACTTC. Translation gives CASSLDVAGGSEQYF.

Ten or more counts support this clonotype. This chain joins TRBV15 and TRBJ2-7, with a tentative D call TRBD1 (6 bases). Trimming took 6 bases from V and 9 from J, leaving 15 bases between them. This CDR3 has 12 residues. Germline V gene data show CDR1 as LNHNV and CDR2 as YYDKDF (reference sequence). In DNA, the CDR3 is TGTGCCACCAGTCTTAGGCAGGGGAGGCAGTACTTC. This codes for CATSLRQGRQYF.

The chain employs TRBV6-2 or TRBV6-3 and TRBJ2-6; D gene ambiguous. V lost 5 bases and J lost 0, with 8 bases in between. The CDR3 extends over 15 amino acids. The V gene's germline CDR1 is MNHEY and CDR2 SVGEGT. CDR3 in amino acids: CASSPQRSGANVLTF. In DNA form, the CDR3 reads TGTGCCAGCAGTCCTCAGCGCTCTGGGGCCAACGTCCTGACTTTC.

This clonotype was picked up many times. The V gene is TRBV29-1, the J gene TRBJ2-7; the D gene is possibly TRBD1 (5 bases). Trimming left V 8 bases short and J 0 bases short, with 17 bases between. Per germline, CDR1 SQVTM and CDR2 ANQGSEA. The CDR3 totals 14 residues. The CDR3 coding sequence is TGCAGCATTCTACAGGACCTAATCTCCTACGAGCAGTACTTC. Translation: CSILQDLISYEQYF.

Worth noting for this clonotype: A junction end diverges from the germline sequence, so it may reflect a read error. The CDR3 loop is CTSSLVLAGAYEQYF. The CDR3 bases are TGTACCAGCAGCCTAGTTCTGGCGGGAGCCTACGAGCAGTACTTC. V is TRBV7-9 and J is TRBJ2-7, with TRBD2 identical over 7 bases. Germline CDR1 and CDR2: SEHNR and FQNEAQ (reference sequence). The CDR3 consists of 15 residues.

The chain couples TRBV4-3 to TRBJ2-5, with D unclear. CDR1 and CDR2 from the germline V gene are LGHNA and YSLEER. V dropped 0 bases and J dropped 5 bases, with 19 bases sitting between them. The CDR3 runs 17 residues. The CDR3 loop is CASSQDWADPLRETQYF. Here the CDR3 DNA reads TGCGCCAGCAGCCAAGATTGGGCAGATCCTCTTAGGGAGACCCAGTACTTC.

This clonotype has just a few counts. The gene calls are TRBV6-5 and TRBJ2-1; D is perhaps TRBD1 or TRBD2 (5 bases each). Per germline, CDR1 MNHEY and CDR2 SVGAGI. V was trimmed by 5 bases and J by 9 bases, leaving 20 bases between them. This CDR3 has 15 amino acids. CDR3: CASSPTWGRTFEQFF. In DNA form, the CDR3 reads TGTGCCAGCAGTCCAACTTGGGGGAGAACGTTTGAGCAGTTCTTC.

J is TRBJ1-2 and V is TRBV20-1; maybe TRBD1 (6 bases). CDR3 length: 14 residues. V gave up 2 bases and J gave up 4 bases, with 14 bases separating them. The germline V gene encodes CDR1 DFQATT and CDR2 SNEGSKA (reference sequence). CDR3 loop: CSARPDSKIYGYTF. The CDR3 DNA follows: TGCAGTGCTAGACCGGACAGCAAAATCTATGGCTACACCTTC.

This clonotype came up a few times. The CDR3 reads CASSFGLVSEQYF. The CDR3 coding sequence is TGTGCCAGCAGCTTTGGACTAGTCAGCGAGCAGTACTTC. The rearrangement links TRBV7-2 to TRBJ2-7, with TRBD2 matching over 7 bases. V lost 3 bases and J lost 6; bases outside the gene matches: 5. The CDR3 totals 13 residues. The germline V gene has CDR1 SGHTA and CDR2 FQGNSA.

The V call is TRBV11-2, the J call TRBJ1-2; TRBD1 is a possible D gene (6 bases). The germline V gene encodes CDR1 SGHAT and CDR2 FQNNGV. V gave up 6 bases and J gave up 6 bases, with 17 bases separating them. This CDR3 has 14 residues. The chain's CDR3 is CASRRTDSVNGYTF. CDR3 nucleotides: TGTGCCAGCAGACGTACGGACAGCGTCAATGGCTACACCTTC.